The 5 T cell receptor beta chains given below trace back to one sample, sequenced in a study of blood T cell repertoires in COVID-19. The protocol was immunoSEQ multiplex PCR, while the TCRdb copy is restricted to in-frame clones and leaves out a portion. This sample has approximately 97,000 clones, with 84% found just once. The material sequenced was peripheral blood. The receptors shown here come from a man in his forties with active or convalescent COVID-19.

The chain uses TRBV30 and TRBJ2-2; a weak D match, TRBD1 (5 bases). The CDR3 totals 12 residues. V lost 1 base and J 6 bases, leaving 6 bases between the germline ends. The germline V gene has CDR1 GTSNPN and CDR2 SVGIG (reference sequence). CDR3 amino acids: CAWSDRSGELFF. The CDR3 DNA follows: TGTGCCTGGAGTGACAGGTCCGGGGAGCTGTTTTTT.

J is TRBJ1-4 and V is TRBV5-6; 10 bases are a match to TRBD1. Trimming removed 7 bases from V and 6 bases from J; junction bases left unmatched: 6. The CDR3 runs to 14 residues. Germline CDR1 reads SGHDT; CDR2 reads YYEEEE. The CDR3 reads CASGSGTGDEKLFF. DNA for the CDR3: TGTGCCAGCGGCTCCGGGACAGGGGATGAAAAACTGTTTTTT.

The rearrangement links TRBV10-3 to TRBJ1-1, with D possibly being TRBD1 (6 bases). CDR3 length: 15 residues. In germline, CDR1 is ENHRY, CDR2 SYGVKD. V was cut by 7 bases and J by 0 bases, with 15 bases left in between. The CDR3 protein is CAIKVEGVLNTEAFF. The CDR3 region has the DNA TGTGCCATCAAGGTTGAGGGGGTCCTGAACACTGAAGCTTTCTTT.

The rearrangement links TRBV6-1 to TRBJ1-5; D might be TRBD1 (6 bases). The germline V gene encodes CDR1 MNHNS and CDR2 SASEGT. With 4 bases removed from V and 2 bases from J, the gap between germline ends came to 15 bases. The CDR3 contains 16 residues. The CDR3, as DNA: TGTGCCAGCAGTGCCTTCAGGGGTACGGGCAATCAGCCCCAGCATTTT. It is translated as CASSAFRGTGNQPQHF.

This chain uses TRBV19 with TRBJ2-3; tentatively, D is TRBD1 (5 bases). CDR3 length equals 15 residues. Trimming removed 7 bases from V and 2 bases from J, with 16 bases in between. Germline CDR1 and CDR2: LNHDA and SQIVND (reference sequence). CDR3 nucleotide sequence: TGTGCCAGTACCCGGACAAGCAAATCCACAGATACGCAGTATTTT. As protein: CASTRTSKSTDTQYF.